This T cell receptor beta chain was captured by sequencing in a study of CD8+ T cells in alopecia areata. General study findings and limits: The study found tofacitinib significantly decreased scalp clonality and expanded CD8+ clones among the top 100.

Notes on this clone: Antigen unknown.

The V end lost 6 bases, the J end lost 4 bases, and 10 bases lay between the germline ends. CDR1 is MNHEY and CDR2 is SMNVEV in the germline V gene (reference sequence). The CDR3 covers 14 residues. Regarding treatment: oral pan-JAK inhibitor, 5-10 mg twice daily. Reverse transcribed after extraction, RNA yielded cDNA as the sequencing template. The protocol was immunoSEQ multiplex PCR, while the TCRdb copy is restricted to in-frame clones and leaves out a portion. The sample has roughly 200,000 clones, 50% to 60% seen once. This receptor was identified in a human donor with alopecia areata. The chain recombines TRBV27 with TRBJ2-6; D is undetermined. Here the sequenced sample was CD4+ T cells sorted from blood, taken at week 4, from a patient treated with tofacitinib. CDR3 DNA: TGTGCCAGCAGATACATTCTGGGGGCCAACGTCCTGACTTTC. Translation gives CASRYILGANVLTF.